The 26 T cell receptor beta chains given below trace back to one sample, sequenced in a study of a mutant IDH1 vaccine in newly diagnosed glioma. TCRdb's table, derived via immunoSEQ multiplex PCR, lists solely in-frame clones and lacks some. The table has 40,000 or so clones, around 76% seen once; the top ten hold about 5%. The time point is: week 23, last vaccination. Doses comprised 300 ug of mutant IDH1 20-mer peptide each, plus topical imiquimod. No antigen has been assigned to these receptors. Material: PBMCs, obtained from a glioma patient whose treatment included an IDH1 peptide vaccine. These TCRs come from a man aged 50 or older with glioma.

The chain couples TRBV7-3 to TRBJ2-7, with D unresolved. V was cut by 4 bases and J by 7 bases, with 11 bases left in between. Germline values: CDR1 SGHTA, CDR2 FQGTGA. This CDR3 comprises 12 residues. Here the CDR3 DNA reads TGTGCCAGCAGCTCCGAAAGTGGGGAGCAGTACTTC. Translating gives CASSSESGEQYF.

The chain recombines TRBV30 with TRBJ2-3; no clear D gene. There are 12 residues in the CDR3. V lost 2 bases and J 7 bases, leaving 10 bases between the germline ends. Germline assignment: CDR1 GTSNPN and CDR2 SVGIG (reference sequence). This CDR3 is CAWSYRGNTQYF. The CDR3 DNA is TGTGCCTGGAGTTACCGTGGCAATACGCAGTATTTT.

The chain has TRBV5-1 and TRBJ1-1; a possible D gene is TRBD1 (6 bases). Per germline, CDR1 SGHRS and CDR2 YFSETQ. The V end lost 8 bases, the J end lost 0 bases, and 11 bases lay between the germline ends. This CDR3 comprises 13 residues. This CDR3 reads CASQRDMNTEAFF. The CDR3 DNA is TGCGCCAGTCAGCGGGACATGAACACTGAAGCTTTCTTT.

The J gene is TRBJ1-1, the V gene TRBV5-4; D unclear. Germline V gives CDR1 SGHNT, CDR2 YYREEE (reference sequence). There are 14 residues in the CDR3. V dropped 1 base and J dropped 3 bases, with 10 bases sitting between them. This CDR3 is CASSLQARDTEAFF. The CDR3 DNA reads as TGTGCCAGCAGCTTGCAGGCGAGGGACACTGAAGCTTTCTTT.

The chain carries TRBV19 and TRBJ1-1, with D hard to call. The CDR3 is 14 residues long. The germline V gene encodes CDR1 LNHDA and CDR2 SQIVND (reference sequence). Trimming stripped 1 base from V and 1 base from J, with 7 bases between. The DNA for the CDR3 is TGTGCCAGTAGTATAGTCGGAGGGAACACTGAAGCTTTCTTT. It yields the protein CASSIVGGNTEAFF.

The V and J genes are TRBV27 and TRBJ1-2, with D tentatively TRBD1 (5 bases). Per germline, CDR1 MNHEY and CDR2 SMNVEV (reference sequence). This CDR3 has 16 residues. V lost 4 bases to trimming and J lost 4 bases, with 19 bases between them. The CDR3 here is CASSSGTALGSYGYTF. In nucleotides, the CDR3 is TGTGCCAGCAGTTCGGGGACTGCTCTGGGGAGCTATGGCTACACCTTC.

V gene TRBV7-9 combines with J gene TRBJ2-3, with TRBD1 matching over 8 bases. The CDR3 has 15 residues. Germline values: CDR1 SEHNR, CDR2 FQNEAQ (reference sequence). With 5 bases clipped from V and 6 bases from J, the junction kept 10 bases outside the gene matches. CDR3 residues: CASSPKSTGVDTQYF. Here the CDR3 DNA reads TGTGCCAGCAGCCCGAAGTCGACAGGGGTCGATACGCAGTATTTT.

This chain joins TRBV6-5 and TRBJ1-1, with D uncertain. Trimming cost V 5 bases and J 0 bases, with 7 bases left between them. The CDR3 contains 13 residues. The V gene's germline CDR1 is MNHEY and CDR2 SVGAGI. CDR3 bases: TGTGCCAGCAGTACCAAGTTGAACACTGAAGCTTTCTTT. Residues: CASSTKLNTEAFF.

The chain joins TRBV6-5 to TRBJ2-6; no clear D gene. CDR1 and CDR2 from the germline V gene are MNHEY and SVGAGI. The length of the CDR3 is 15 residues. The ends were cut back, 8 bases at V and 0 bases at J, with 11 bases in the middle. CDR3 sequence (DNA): TGTGCCAGCGGCTTTAAGTACTCTGGGGCCAACGTCCTGACTTTC. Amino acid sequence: CASGFKYSGANVLTF.

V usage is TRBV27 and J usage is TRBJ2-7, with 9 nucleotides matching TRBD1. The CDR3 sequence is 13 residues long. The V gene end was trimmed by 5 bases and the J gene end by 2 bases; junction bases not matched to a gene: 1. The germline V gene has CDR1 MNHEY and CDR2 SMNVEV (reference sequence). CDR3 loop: CASSRTGAYEQYF. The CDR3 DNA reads TGTGCCAGCAGTCGGACAGGGGCCTACGAGCAGTACTTC.

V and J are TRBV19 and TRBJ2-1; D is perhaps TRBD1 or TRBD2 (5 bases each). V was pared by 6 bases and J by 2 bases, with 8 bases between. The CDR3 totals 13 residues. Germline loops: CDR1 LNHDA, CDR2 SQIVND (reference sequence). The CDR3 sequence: CASRRGPYNEQFF. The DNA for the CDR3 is TGTGCCAGTAGGAGGGGACCCTACAATGAGCAGTTCTTC.

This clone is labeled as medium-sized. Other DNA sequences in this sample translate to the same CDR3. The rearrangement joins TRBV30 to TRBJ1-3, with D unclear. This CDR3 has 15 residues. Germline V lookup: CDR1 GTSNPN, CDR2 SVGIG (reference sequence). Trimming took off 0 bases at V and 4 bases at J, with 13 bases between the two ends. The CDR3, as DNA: TGTGCCTGGAGTGTGGGCGGTGGACGGGGAAACACCATATATTTT. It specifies CAWSVGGGRGNTIYF.

DNA of the CDR3: TGCGCCAGCAGCTTGTGGGGACAGGGGGGCTCACCCCTCCACTTT. Translation gives CASSLWGQGGSPLHF. The V and J genes are TRBV5-1 and TRBJ1-6; 11 positions agree with TRBD1. Germline CDR1 is SGHRS and CDR2 is YFSETQ. The CDR3 is 15 amino acids. V gave up 1 base and J gave up 10 bases; unmatched junction bases: 4.

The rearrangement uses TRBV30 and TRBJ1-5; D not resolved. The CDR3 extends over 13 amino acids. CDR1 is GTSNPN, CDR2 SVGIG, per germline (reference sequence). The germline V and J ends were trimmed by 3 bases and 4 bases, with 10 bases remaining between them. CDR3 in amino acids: CAWRGGPNQPQHF. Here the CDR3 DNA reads TGTGCCTGGAGGGGAGGACCAAATCAGCCCCAGCATTTT.

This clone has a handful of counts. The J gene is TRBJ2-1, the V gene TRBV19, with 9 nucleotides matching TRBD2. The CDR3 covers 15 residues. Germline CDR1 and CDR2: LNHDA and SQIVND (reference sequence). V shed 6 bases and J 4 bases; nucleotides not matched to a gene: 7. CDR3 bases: TGTGCCAGTAGCCGCGGGGGGGCAAGTTACAATGAGCAGTTCTTC. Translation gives CASSRGGASYNEQFF.

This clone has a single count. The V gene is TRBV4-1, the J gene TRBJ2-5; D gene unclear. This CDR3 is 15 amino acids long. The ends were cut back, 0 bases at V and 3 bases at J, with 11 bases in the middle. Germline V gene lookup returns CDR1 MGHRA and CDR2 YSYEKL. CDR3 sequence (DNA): TGCGCCAGCAGCCAAGAAGAACGGCTTAAAGAGACCCAGTACTTC. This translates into CASSQEERLKETQYF.

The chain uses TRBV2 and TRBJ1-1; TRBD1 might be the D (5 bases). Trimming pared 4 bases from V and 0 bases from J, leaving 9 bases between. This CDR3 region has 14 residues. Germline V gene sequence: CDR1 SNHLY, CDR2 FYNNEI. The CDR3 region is CASSVRQMNTEAFF. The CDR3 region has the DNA TGTGCCAGCAGTGTCCGACAGATGAACACTGAAGCTTTCTTT.

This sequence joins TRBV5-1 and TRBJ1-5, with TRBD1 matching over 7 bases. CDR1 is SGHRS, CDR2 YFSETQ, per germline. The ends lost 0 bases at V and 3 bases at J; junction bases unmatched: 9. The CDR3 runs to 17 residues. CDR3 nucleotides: TGCGCCAGCAGCTTGGGTCGGACAGGCCGTTCCAATCAGCCCCAGCATTTT. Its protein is CASSLGRTGRSNQPQHF.

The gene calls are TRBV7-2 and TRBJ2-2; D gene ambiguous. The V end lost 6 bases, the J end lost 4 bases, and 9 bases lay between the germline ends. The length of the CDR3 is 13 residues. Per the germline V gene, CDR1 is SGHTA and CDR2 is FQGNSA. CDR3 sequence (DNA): TGTGCCAGCAGTCCCCTTACCACCGGGGAGCTGTTTTTT. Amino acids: CASSPLTTGELFF. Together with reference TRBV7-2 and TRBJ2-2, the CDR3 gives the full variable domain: GAGVSQSPSNKVTEKGKDVELRCDPISGHTALYWYRQSLGQGLEFLIYFQGNSAPDKSGLPSDRFSAERTGGSVSTLTIQRTQQEDSAVYLCASSPLTTGELFFGEGSRLTVL.

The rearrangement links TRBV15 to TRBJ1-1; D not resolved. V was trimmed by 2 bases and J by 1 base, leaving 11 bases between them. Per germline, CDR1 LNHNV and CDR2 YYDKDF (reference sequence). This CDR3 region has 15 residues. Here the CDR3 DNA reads TGTGCCACCAGCAGATCGGGATCTGAGAACACTGAAGCTTTCTTT. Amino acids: CATSRSGSENTEAFF. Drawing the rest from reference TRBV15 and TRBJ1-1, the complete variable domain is DAMVIQNPRYQVTQFGKPVTLSCSQTLNHNVMYWYQQKSSQAPKLLFHYYDKDFNNEADTPDNFQSRRPNTSFCFLDIRSPGLGDTAMYLCATSRSGSENTEAFFGQGTRLTVV.

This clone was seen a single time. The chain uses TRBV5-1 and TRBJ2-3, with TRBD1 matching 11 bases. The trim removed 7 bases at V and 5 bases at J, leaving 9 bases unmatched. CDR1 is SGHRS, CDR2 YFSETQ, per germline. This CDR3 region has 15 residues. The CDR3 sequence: CASSSGTGGLDTQYF. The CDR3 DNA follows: TGCGCCAGCTCCTCCGGGACAGGGGGATTAGATACGCAGTATTTT. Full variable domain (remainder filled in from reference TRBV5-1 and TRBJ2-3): KAGVTQTPRYLIKTRGQQVTLSCSPISGHRSVSWYQQTPGQGLQFLFEYFSETQRNKGNFPGRFSGRQFSNSRSEMNVSTLELGDSALYLCASSSGTGGLDTQYFGPGTRLTVL.

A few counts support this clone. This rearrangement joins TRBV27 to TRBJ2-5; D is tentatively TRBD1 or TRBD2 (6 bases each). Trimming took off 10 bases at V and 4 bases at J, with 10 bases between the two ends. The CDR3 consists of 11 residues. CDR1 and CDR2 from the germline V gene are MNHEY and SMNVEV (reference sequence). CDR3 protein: CAIKGGETQYF. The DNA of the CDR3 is TGTGCCATTAAGGGGGGAGAGACCCAGTACTTC.

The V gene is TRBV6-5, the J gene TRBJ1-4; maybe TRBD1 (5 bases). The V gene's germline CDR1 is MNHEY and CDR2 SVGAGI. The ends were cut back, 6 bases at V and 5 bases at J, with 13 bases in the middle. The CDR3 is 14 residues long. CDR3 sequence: CASRSRDSNEKLFF. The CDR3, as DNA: TGTGCCAGCAGAAGCCGGGACTCCAATGAAAAACTGTTTTTT.

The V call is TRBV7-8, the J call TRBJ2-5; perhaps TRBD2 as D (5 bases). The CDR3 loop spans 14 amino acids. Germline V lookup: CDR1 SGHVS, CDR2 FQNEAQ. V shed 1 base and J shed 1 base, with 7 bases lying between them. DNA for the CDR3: TGTGCCAGCAGCTTAGGTCGGGGCCAAGAGACCCAGTACTTC. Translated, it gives CASSLGRGQETQYF.

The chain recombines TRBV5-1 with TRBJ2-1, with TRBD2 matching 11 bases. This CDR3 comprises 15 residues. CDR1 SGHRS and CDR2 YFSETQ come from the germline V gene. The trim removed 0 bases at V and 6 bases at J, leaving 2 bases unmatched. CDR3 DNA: TGCGCCAGCAGCTTGGGGGGGACTAGCGGCAATGAGCAGTTCTTC. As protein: CASSLGGTSGNEQFF.

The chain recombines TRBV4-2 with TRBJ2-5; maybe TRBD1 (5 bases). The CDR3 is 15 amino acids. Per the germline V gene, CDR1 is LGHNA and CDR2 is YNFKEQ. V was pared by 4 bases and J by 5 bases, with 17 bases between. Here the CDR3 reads CASSRTGRGAETQYF. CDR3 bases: TGTGCCAGCAGCCGAACTGGTAGGGGCGCGGAGACCCAGTACTTC.